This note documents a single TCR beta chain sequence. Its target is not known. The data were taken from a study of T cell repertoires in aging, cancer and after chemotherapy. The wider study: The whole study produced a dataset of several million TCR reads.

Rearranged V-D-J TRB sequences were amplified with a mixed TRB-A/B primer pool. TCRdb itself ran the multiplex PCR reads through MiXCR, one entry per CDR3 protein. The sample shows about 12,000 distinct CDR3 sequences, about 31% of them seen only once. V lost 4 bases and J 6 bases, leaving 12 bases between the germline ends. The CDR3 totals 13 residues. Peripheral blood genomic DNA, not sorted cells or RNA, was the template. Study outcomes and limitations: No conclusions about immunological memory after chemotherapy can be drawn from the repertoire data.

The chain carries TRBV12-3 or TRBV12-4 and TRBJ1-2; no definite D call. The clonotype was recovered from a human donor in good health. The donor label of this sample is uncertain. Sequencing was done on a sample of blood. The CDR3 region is CASSYWTGNGYTF. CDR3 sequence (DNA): TGTGCCAGCAGTTACTGGACGGGTAATGGCTACACCTTC.